One sample yielded the 6 T cell receptor beta chains listed below, sequenced in a study of low-dose radiotherapy and immunotherapy resistance in tumors. Sample time point: after trial treatment. Documented treatment: LDRT plus nivolumab, ipilimumab, low-dose cyclophosphamide and aspirin (RACIN trial). Alpha- and beta-chain coverage of first-strand cDNA came from TRAV- and TRBV-specific primers. Amplification, which lasted around 22 PCR cycles, used a constant-region primer and V-primer adapter to amplify TCRs. Each CDR3 protein is one row after TCRdb ran MiXCR on the reads. The sample shows 40,000 or so distinct CDR3 sequences, under 25% of them seen only once. The source was PBMCs, collected after low-dose radiotherapy plus immunotherapy. The receptors originated from a female donor with ovarian cancer.

The chain couples TRBV18 to TRBJ2-3, with D possibly matching TRBD2 (6 bases). The V gene lost 3 bases and the J gene lost 6 bases, with 13 bases spanning the gap. The CDR3 contains 14 residues. Per germline, CDR1 KGHSH and CDR2 LQKENI. CDR3 residues: CASSPLVAGDTQYF. The CDR3 DNA sequence: TGTGCCAGCTCACCGTTGGTTGCGGGGGATACGCAGTATTTT.

This rearrangement joins TRBV7-3 to TRBJ1-1; no clear D. The CDR3 spans 13 residues. Germline V gene lookup returns CDR1 SGHTA and CDR2 FQGTGA. Between the trimmed V and J ends, which lost 5 bases and 3 bases, there was a span of 10 bases. Here the CDR3 DNA reads TGTGCCAGCAGCGTCCGGACGGACACTGAAGCTTTCTTT. As protein: CASSVRTDTEAFF.

A word on this clonotype: Given a far larger clone just one base away, this is likely a sequencing read error. The chain employs TRBV13 and TRBJ2-4, with TRBD1 matching 8 bases. Looked up from germline, CDR1 is PRHDT and CDR2 is FYEKMQ (reference sequence). With V trimmed by 10 bases and J by 5 bases, 16 bases remained unmatched. This CDR3 spans 16 amino acids. The CDR3 DNA reads as TGTGCCAACAGTGAAGGGGGCAGGGGGCTCCAAAACATTCAGTACTTC. Protein sequence: CANSEGGRGLQNIQYF.

Ten or more counts support this clonotype. This chain uses TRBV28 with TRBJ2-1, with 14 bases aligning to TRBD2. The CDR3 runs 17 residues. Per the germline V gene, CDR1 is MDHEN and CDR2 is SYDVKM. The V segment lost 6 bases and the J segment 0 bases; nucleotides outside the gene matches: 4. The CDR3: CASRGLAGDASYNEQFF. The CDR3, as DNA: TGTGCCAGCAGGGGACTAGCGGGAGACGCCTCCTACAATGAGCAGTTCTTC.

This clonotype was found many times. V and J are TRBV14 and TRBJ2-7, with D hard to call. There are 15 residues in the CDR3. V gave up 4 bases and J gave up 0 bases, with 13 bases separating them. Germline V gene sequence: CDR1 SGHDN, CDR2 FVKESK. The CDR3 here is CASSPNGRYSYEQYF. The CDR3 DNA reads as TGTGCCAGCAGCCCCAACGGACGCTACTCCTACGAGCAGTACTTC.

This clonotype was counted at least ten times. The gene calls are TRBV10-3 and TRBJ2-7; either TRBD1 or TRBD2 may supply D (5 bases each). V lost 10 bases and J 1 base, leaving 14 bases between the germline ends. Germline CDR1 is ENHRY and CDR2 is SYGVKD. CDR3 length: 13 residues. For the CDR3, the DNA is TGTGCCAACCGGGACGGCATTTCCTACGAGCAGTACTTC. It translates to CANRDGISYEQYF.